These 13 T cell receptor beta chains came from one sample sequenced in a study of blood T cell repertoires in COVID-19. Sequencing was performed with immunoSEQ multiplex PCR; in TCRdb, only in-frame clones are kept and a portion is missing. The sample contains nearly 110,000 clones, 70% to 90% of which appear only once. Sequenced sample: peripheral blood. The receptors derive from a man between 40 and 49 years old with active or convalescent COVID-19.

The V gene is TRBV4-3, the J gene TRBJ2-7; D uncertain. Trimming pared 2 bases from V and 4 bases from J, leaving 9 bases between. The CDR3 totals 13 residues. Germline values: CDR1 LGHNA, CDR2 YSLEER. DNA for the CDR3: TGCGCCAGCAGCCAATTCGACAAGTACGAGCAGTACTTC. Protein product: CASSQFDKYEQYF.

The chain uses TRBV4-2 and TRBJ2-3; D is perhaps TRBD2 (5 bases). Germline CDR1 reads LGHNA; CDR2 reads YNFKEQ. The CDR3 covers 17 residues. The ends were cut back, 0 bases at V and 0 bases at J, with 13 bases in the middle. The CDR3 reads CASSQDPTGSSTDTQYF. As DNA, the CDR3 is TGTGCCAGCAGCCAAGACCCAACGGGAAGTAGCACAGATACGCAGTATTTT.

The chain joins TRBV18 to TRBJ2-1, with 7 bases lining up with TRBD2. Germline CDR1 KGHSH, CDR2 LQKENI. J gave up 6 bases and V 6 bases, and 17 bases lay outside the gene matches. CDR3 size: 17 residues. In nucleotides, the CDR3 is TGTGCCAGCTCTTGGGGTGTGGCGGGAGTTGAAAGCAATGAGCAGTTCTTC. It is translated as CASSWGVAGVESNEQFF.

The CDR3 coding sequence is TGTGCCAGTACTTCAGGGGATTCAACTAATGAAAAACTGTTTTTT. This encodes CASTSGDSTNEKLFF. The rearrangement links TRBV19 to TRBJ1-4; a weak D match, TRBD1 (6 bases). The CDR3 extends over 15 amino acids. From germline, CDR1 is LNHDA and CDR2 SQIVND (reference sequence). V was trimmed by 7 bases and J by 0 bases, leaving 12 bases between them.

The CDR3 coding sequence is TGCAGTGCTGCGAGGGGGTTCGAGCAGTACTTC. Its protein product is CSAARGFEQYF. The rearrangement joins TRBV20-1 to TRBJ2-7, with a tentative D call TRBD1 (6 bases). Looked up from germline, CDR1 is DFQATT and CDR2 is SNEGSKA (reference sequence). V was pared by 5 bases and J by 6 bases, with 11 bases between. This CDR3 comprises 11 residues.

The chain employs TRBV9 and TRBJ1-1; no reliable D call. V shed 0 bases and J shed 6 bases, with 9 bases lying between them. The germline V gene has CDR1 SGDLS and CDR2 YYNGEE. This CDR3 is built from 13 residues. CDR3 DNA sequence: TGTGCCAGCAGCGTAGCGGCTAGCGCTGAAGCTTTCTTT. Protein sequence: CASSVAASAEAFF.

This clone was seen a handful of times. The rearrangement links TRBV9 to TRBJ2-1; maybe TRBD2 (6 bases). Looked up from germline, CDR1 is SGDLS and CDR2 is YYNGEE. V dropped 2 bases and J dropped 7 bases, with 13 bases sitting between them. This CDR3 has 14 residues. In DNA, the CDR3 is TGTGCCAGCAGCGTGGGCGGGACGGGTAATGAGCAGTTCTTC. Protein: CASSVGGTGNEQFF.

CDR3 in DNA: TGCGCCAGCAGCTTTGTCGACGAGGGGGCGAACACCGGGGAGCTGTTTTTT. Amino acids: CASSFVDEGANTGELFF. The chain has TRBV5-1 and TRBJ2-2, with TRBD1 as a possible D gene (6 bases). Germline V gene sequence: CDR1 SGHRS, CDR2 YFSETQ. Trimming took 2 bases from V and 0 from J, leaving 14 bases between them. CDR3 length: 17 amino acids.

The CDR3 here is CASSLGRREVGTDTQYF. The CDR3 DNA follows: TGTGCCAGCAGCTTAGGCCGCCGGGAAGTTGGCACAGATACGCAGTATTTT. The gene calls are TRBV11-3 and TRBJ2-3; a weak D match, TRBD2 (5 bases). The V gene's germline CDR1 is SGHNT and CDR2 YENEEA. The CDR3 spans 17 residues. Deletions cut 1 base from V and 1 base from J, with 15 bases between.

The chain uses TRBV6-5 and TRBJ1-2, with TRBD1 identical over 7 bases. Germline assignment: CDR1 MNHEY and CDR2 SVGAGI. Losses at the gene ends were 0 bases for V and 6 bases for J; bases not matched to a gene: 4. The CDR3 has 14 residues. CDR3 sequence: CASSYSGTANGYTF. The CDR3 DNA follows: TGTGCCAGCAGTTACTCCGGGACAGCCAATGGCTACACCTTC.

This chain uses TRBV19 with TRBJ2-7; 7 positions agree with TRBD1. The CDR3 runs 14 residues. V shed 6 bases, J shed 5 bases, and the junction held 10 bases outside the gene matches. Germline V gene sequence: CDR1 LNHDA, CDR2 SQIVND (reference sequence). CDR3 sequence reads: CASSTDRERNEQYF. The DNA for the CDR3 is TGTGCCAGTAGCACCGACAGGGAGAGGAACGAGCAGTACTTC. Supplemented by reference TRBV19 and TRBJ2-7, the full variable domain reads DGGITQSPKYLFRKEGQNVTLSCEQNLNHDAMYWYRQDPGQGLRLIYYSQIVNDFQKGDIAEGYSVSREKKESFPLTVTSAQKNPTAFYLCASSTDRERNEQYFGPGTRLTVT.

V and J are TRBV19 and TRBJ1-5, with D perhaps matching TRBD1 (5 bases). The CDR3 covers 16 residues. Germline V gene data show CDR1 as LNHDA and CDR2 as SQIVND (reference sequence). The V gene lost 3 bases and the J gene lost 7 bases, with 19 bases spanning the gap. The CDR3 reads CASSIVGGDLSQPQHF. The CDR3 bases are TGTGCCAGTAGTATCGTCGGAGGGGACCTCTCCCAGCCCCAGCATTTT.

The chain couples TRBV6-2 or TRBV6-3 to TRBJ2-2; 12 nucleotides align to TRBD2. The CDR3 totals 19 residues. Germline CDR1 reads MNHEY; CDR2 reads SVGEGT. V shed 5 bases and J 4 bases; nucleotides not matched to a gene: 14. CDR3 loop: CASSLMGLAGNRGTGELFF. CDR3 sequence (DNA): TGTGCCAGCAGTCTCATGGGACTAGCGGGCAATCGTGGCACCGGGGAGCTGTTTTTT.